This T cell receptor beta chain was identified during a study of regulatory T cells in long-lasting Graves disease. CDR1 SGDLS and CDR2 YYNGEE come from the germline V gene. This CDR3 is 15 amino acids long. V shed 4 bases and J 4 bases; nucleotides not matched to a gene: 5. As to this clonotype: Its antigen is not known.

Overall study findings and caveats: There was favoring of TRBV28, TRBJ1-2 and TRBJ2-5 in persistent disease.

Time point described: newly diagnosed GD, antithyroid drugs for less than 3 months. Isolated PBMC RNA provided the starting material for the TCR library. To make TCR beta libraries, researchers used iRepertoire HTBI primers and Arm-PCR of CDR3 regions. TCRdb re-analysed the multiplex PCR reads in MiXCR, keeping a single row per CDR3 protein. There are roughly 610,000 distinct CDR3 sequences in the sample; roughly 15% occur only once, and about 12% lies in the top ten. Another study also made use of these data, one on T cells in Graves' hyperthyroidism and ophthalmopathy. That investigation notes: Absence of ophthalmopathy progression within 18 months defined stable Graves' hyperthyroidism. Those with hyperthyroidism were 18 to 65 years old, newly diagnosed, and ill for under 2 months.

The gene calls are TRBV9 and TRBJ2-3, with TRBD2 matching 11 bases. The sample consisted of peripheral blood mononuclear cells (PBMCs), taken at new diagnosis, from a patient treated with antithyroid drugs. The TCR sequence derives from a man between 18 and 35 years old with Graves disease. The CDR3 nucleotides read TGTGCCAGCAGCCTTAGCGGGAGGGCGCCAGATACGCAGTATTTT. The encoded protein is CASSLSGRAPDTQYF.